The 28 T cell receptor beta chains below were found in one sample sequenced in a study of spatial heterogeneity in lung cancer. The time point was: sample taken at primary tumor resection. Whole RNA was taken from tumor, nontumor lung or frozen PBMC; it was then sequenced unsorted. In TCRdb, the 5' RACE reads were re-called with MiXCR into one record per CDR3 protein. The sample lists 6,000 to 7,500 distinct CDR3 sequences, about 19% occurring once. The material was PBMCs, obtained at surgery. The receptors shown here come from a female donor with early-stage non-small cell lung cancer.

Only a few counts were recorded for this clonotype. The chain carries TRBV6-6 and TRBJ2-3; tentatively, D is TRBD2 (6 bases). CDR3 length equals 15 residues. Germline V gene sequence: CDR1 MNHNY, CDR2 SVGAGI (reference sequence). V lost 6 bases, J lost 2 bases, and 15 bases lay in between. This CDR3 is CASRVQGGNTDTQYF. CDR3 nucleotides: TGTGCCAGCAGGGTCCAGGGAGGCAACACAGATACGCAGTATTTT.

This clonotype was seen ten or more times. The rearrangement links TRBV27 to TRBJ2-2, with a tentative D call TRBD1 (6 bases). This CDR3 spans 14 amino acids. CDR1 MNHEY and CDR2 SMNVEV come from the germline V gene (reference sequence). Trimming removed 3 bases at V and 6 bases at J, with 11 bases between. CDR3 in DNA: TGTGCCAGCAGTTTCGTCGAGGGGGCCGGGGAGCTGTTTTTT. The encoded protein is CASSFVEGAGELFF.

The chain employs TRBV3-1 and TRBJ2-3, with 7 nucleotides matching TRBD2. The V and J ends lost 4 bases and 3 bases, in that order; junction bases with no gene match: 13. CDR3 length equals 17 residues. Germline V gene sequence: CDR1 LGHDT, CDR2 YNNKEL (reference sequence). The CDR3 nucleotides are TGTGCCAGCAGCCCCGTTTGGCCAGCGGGAAATACAGATACGCAGTATTTT. Encoded protein: CASSPVWPAGNTDTQYF.

The chain couples TRBV2 to TRBJ2-7; TRBD2 aligns across 7 bases. The germline CDR1 and CDR2 sequences are SNHLY and FYNNEI. The ends lost 7 bases at V and 1 base at J; junction bases unmatched: 10. The CDR3 extends over 15 amino acids. In DNA form, the CDR3 reads TGTGCCAGCAATCGAGGGAGGGCTGAGTCCTACGAGCAGTACTTC. Translating gives CASNRGRAESYEQYF.

Written as DNA, the CDR3 is TGCAGCGTTGGGGCCCCCGCAGGGAGGGAAGACAATGAGCAGTTCTTC. It yields the protein CSVGAPAGREDNEQFF. This sequence joins TRBV29-1 and TRBJ2-1, with 7 bases lining up with TRBD2. CDR1 is SQVTM and CDR2 is ANQGSEA in the germline V gene. The CDR3 is made up of 16 amino acids. J lost 5 bases, V lost 4 bases, and 14 bases had no gene match.

This clonotype is labeled medium-sized (0.01 to 0.1%). The chain couples TRBV29-1 to TRBJ2-1, with TRBD1 as a possible D gene (5 bases). The germline V and J ends were trimmed by 7 bases and 9 bases, with 13 bases remaining between them. CDR1 is SQVTM, CDR2 ANQGSEA, per germline. The CDR3 has 11 amino acids. The CDR3 DNA reads as TGCAGCGGATTAAGTCAGGGTGAGCAGTTCTTC. This sequence encodes CSGLSQGEQFF.

This clonotype was detected many times. V usage is TRBV20-1 and J usage is TRBJ2-3; maybe TRBD2 (6 bases). From germline, CDR1 is DFQATT and CDR2 SNEGSKA (reference sequence). The CDR3 runs to 15 residues. V lost 3 bases, J lost 1 base, and 14 bases lay in between. CDR3 DNA sequence: TGCAGTGCTAGCCCTAACGGGGGAGGCACAGATACGCAGTATTTT. As protein: CSASPNGGGTDTQYF.

This clonotype qualifies as medium-sized. The V gene is TRBV30, the J gene TRBJ1-5, with 9 bases aligning to TRBD1. CDR3 size: 14 residues. Trimming at V came to 3 bases and at J to 8 bases, leaving 8 bases not matched to a gene. The germline V gene encodes CDR1 GTSNPN and CDR2 SVGIG (reference sequence). The DNA for the CDR3 is TGTGCCTGGAGCCCGGGACAGGGAAGCGAGCCCCAGCATTTT. As protein: CAWSPGQGSEPQHF.

This clonotype has ten or more counts. V usage is TRBV5-1 and J usage is TRBJ2-5, with 12 bases that match TRBD2. The CDR3 has 17 residues. The junction had 10 bases not matched to a gene; V was cut back by 4 bases and J by 3 bases. Germline V gene sequence: CDR1 SGHRS, CDR2 YFSETQ. CDR3 coding DNA: TGCGCCAGCAGCCCGCTAGCGGGAGGGCCTGTGAAAGAGACCCAGTACTTC. It codes for CASSPLAGGPVKETQYF. The full variable domain, its missing parts supplied by reference TRBV5-1 and TRBJ2-5, is KAGVTQTPRYLIKTRGQQVTLSCSPISGHRSVSWYQQTPGQGLQFLFEYFSETQRNKGNFPGRFSGRQFSNSRSEMNVSTLELGDSALYLCASSPLAGGPVKETQYFGPGTRLLVL.

Sample share makes this clonotype medium-sized. V usage is TRBV7-2 and J usage is TRBJ2-1; no reliable D call. The V and J ends lost 1 base and 5 bases respectively, with 12 bases between them. Looked up from germline, CDR1 is SGHTA and CDR2 is FQGNSA. This CDR3 comprises 15 residues. CDR3 amino acids: CASSLGYMVNNEQFF. The DNA for the CDR3 is TGTGCCAGCAGCTTAGGGTATATGGTTAACAATGAGCAGTTCTTC.

The chain couples TRBV2 to TRBJ2-7; D remains ambiguous. CDR1 and CDR2 (germline): SNHLY, FYNNEI. V dropped 7 bases and J dropped 2 bases, with 12 bases sitting between them. The CDR3 consists of 13 residues. CDR3 DNA sequence: TGTGCCAGCACCCGACCAGAGACCTACGAGCAGTACTTC. This sequence encodes CASTRPETYEQYF.

This clonotype has a count of ten or more. The DNA of the CDR3 is TGTGCCAGCAGCTTAGGACTAGCGGGAGGGCCCGAGCAGTACTTC. It translates to CASSLGLAGGPEQYF. The J gene is TRBJ2-7, the V gene TRBV7-2; 14 bases are shared with TRBD2. J was trimmed by 6 bases and V by 1 base; bases with no gene match: 2. Germline CDR1 SGHTA, CDR2 FQGNSA. This CDR3 spans 15 amino acids. Full variable domain (outside the CDR3, taken from reference TRBV7-2 and TRBJ2-7): GAGVSQSPSNKVTEKGKDVELRCDPISGHTALYWYRQSLGQGLEFLIYFQGNSAPDKSGLPSDRFSAERTGGSVSTLTIQRTQQEDSAVYLCASSLGLAGGPEQYFGPGTRLTVT.

The genes are TRBV2 and TRBJ2-7; possibly TRBD1 for D (6 bases). Trimming stripped 0 bases from V and 7 bases from J, with 10 bases between. Germline V gene data show CDR1 as SNHLY and CDR2 as FYNNEI. The CDR3 length is 13 residues. This CDR3 reads CASSEAQQGEQYF. CDR3 bases: TGTGCCAGCAGTGAAGCGCAACAGGGAGAGCAGTACTTC. Based on the CDR3 plus reference TRBV2 and TRBJ2-7, the full variable domain is EPEVTQTPSHQVTQMGQEVILRCVPISNHLYFYWYRQILGQKVEFLVSFYNNEISEKSEIFDDQFSVERPDGSNFTLKIRSTKLEDSAMYFCASSEAQQGEQYFGPGTRLTVT.

The chain uses TRBV29-1 and TRBJ2-5; 12 bases line up with TRBD2. V gave up 5 bases and J gave up 4 bases; unmatched junction bases: 2. The CDR3 sequence is 13 residues long. Per germline, CDR1 SQVTM and CDR2 ANQGSEA. Here the CDR3 reads CSVTGLAGETQYF. CDR3 DNA: TGCAGCGTTACGGGACTAGCGGGAGAGACCCAGTACTTC.

The rearrangement uses TRBV20-1 and TRBJ2-2; unclear D gene. Germline V CDR1 and CDR2: DFQATT, SNEGSKA (reference sequence). Trimming cost V 3 bases and J 7 bases, with 12 bases left between them. The CDR3 totals 13 residues. The CDR3 loop reads CSASLASGGELFF. CDR3 nucleotide sequence: TGCAGTGCTAGTCTGGCGAGTGGCGGGGAGCTGTTTTTT.

This rearrangement joins TRBV5-1 to TRBJ1-1; D possibly corresponds to TRBD1 (6 bases). Between the trimmed V and J ends, which lost 4 bases and 0 bases, there was a span of 7 bases. The CDR3 is made up of 13 amino acids. Germline CDR1 reads SGHRS; CDR2 reads YFSETQ. CDR3: CASSRTVNTEAFF. As DNA, the CDR3 is TGCGCCAGCAGCCGGACAGTGAACACTGAAGCTTTCTTT.

By sample share, this clonotype is medium-sized. The rearrangement links TRBV6-1 to TRBJ2-7; TRBD2 might be the D (6 bases). Germline V gene data show CDR1 as MNHNS and CDR2 as SASEGT. The CDR3 is 15 residues long. The germline V and J ends were trimmed by 7 bases and 3 bases, with 19 bases remaining between them. The CDR3 DNA reads TGTGCCAGCATTCCGGTGTCGAGCGGGTTCTACGAGCAGTACTTC. Amino acids: CASIPVSSGFYEQYF.

In its sample, this clonotype ranks as medium-sized (0.01 to 0.1%). The genes are TRBV7-9 and TRBJ2-4, with D perhaps matching TRBD1 (6 bases). Germline CDR1 SEHNR, CDR2 FQNEAQ (reference sequence). V dropped 5 bases and J dropped 9 bases, with 17 bases sitting between them. The CDR3 is 14 residues long. The CDR3 nucleotides read TGTGCCAGCAGCCCCACAGGGTTTTTTGGCATTCAGTACTTC. Its protein is CASSPTGFFGIQYF.

This clonotype is medium-sized (0.01 to 0.1%) in the sample. J is TRBJ1-6 and V is TRBV11-2; D uncertain. Germline assignment: CDR1 SGHAT and CDR2 FQNNGV. The length of the CDR3 is 18 residues. The ends were cut back, 1 base at V and 0 bases at J, with 13 bases in the middle. The CDR3 DNA is TGTGCCAGCAGCTTAGGTCCGAGACCCAACTCCTATAATTCACCCCTCCACTTT. Its protein product is CASSLGPRPNSYNSPLHF.

The rearrangement joins TRBV19 to TRBJ2-4; D not certain. The CDR3 extends over 14 amino acids. CDR1 and CDR2 (germline): LNHDA, SQIVND (reference sequence). Trimming pared 3 bases from V and 7 bases from J, leaving 13 bases between. The CDR3 DNA is TGTGCCAGTAGTATTAGTTGGGATCCTAACATTCAGTACTTC. Its protein is CASSISWDPNIQYF.

This clonotype qualifies as medium-sized. The chain links TRBV11-2 to TRBJ2-3; D gene uncertain. Germline V CDR1 and CDR2: SGHAT, FQNNGV. V was shortened by 7 bases and J by 4 bases, with 15 bases between the two germline ends. This CDR3 has 14 residues. CDR3 protein: CASTPERLSDTQYF. The CDR3 nucleotides read TGTGCCAGCACCCCGGAACGTCTTTCAGATACGCAGTATTTT.

Sample share makes this clonotype medium-sized. The chain employs TRBV11-3 and TRBJ2-7; D is ambiguous. CDR1 is SGHNT and CDR2 is YENEEA in the germline V gene. The CDR3 runs to 14 residues. V gave up 2 bases and J gave up 2 bases, with 10 bases separating them. CDR3 sequence (DNA): TGTGCCAGCAGCTTAAGCGCCACGACCTACGAGCAGTACTTC. It yields the protein CASSLSATTYEQYF. The variable domain in full, completed from reference TRBV11-3 and TRBJ2-7, reads EAGVVQSPRYKIIEKKQPVAFWCNPISGHNTLYWYLQNLGQGPELLIRYENEEAVDDSQLPKDRFSAERLKGVDSTLKIQPAELGDSAVYLCASSLSATTYEQYFGPGTRLTVT.

The chain links TRBV2 to TRBJ1-2; weak D call: TRBD1 (5 bases). Germline V lookup: CDR1 SNHLY, CDR2 FYNNEI. Trimming pared 4 bases from V and 4 bases from J, leaving 10 bases between. The length of the CDR3 is 13 residues. In DNA, the CDR3 is TGTGCCAGCAGTGCGGGACCGCGCTATGGCTACACCTTC. Its translation is CASSAGPRYGYTF.

The chain carries TRBV18 and TRBJ1-1, with unresolved D. The length of the CDR3 is 13 residues. V was shortened by 6 bases and J by 2 bases, with 10 bases between the two germline ends. The V gene's germline CDR1 is KGHSH and CDR2 LQKENI. CDR3 DNA: TGTGCCAGCTCCGACCAATCCAACACTGAAGCTTTCTTT. This codes for CASSDQSNTEAFF. Variable domain in full (rest from reference TRBV18 and TRBJ1-1): NAGVMQNPRHLVRRRGQEARLRCSPMKGHSHVYWYRQLPEEGLKFMVYLQKENIIDESGMPKERFSAEFPKEGPSILRIQQVVRGDSAAYFCASSDQSNTEAFFGQGTRLTVV.

By its share, this clonotype is medium-sized. A junction boundary mismatches the germline segment, possibly from a read error. This chain connects TRBV7-2 to TRBJ2-5, with D possibly being TRBD2 (6 bases). Germline-derived CDR1 and CDR2 are SGHTA and FQGNSA. The CDR3 length is 14 residues. The CDR3 spells CASSFRNSGTTQHF. Here the CDR3 DNA reads TGTGCCAGCAGTTTTAGAAATAGCGGCACGACCCAGCACTTC.

This clonotype was observed a few times. The chain combines TRBV9 with TRBJ1-5; no clear D gene. CDR1 and CDR2 (germline): SGDLS, YYNGEE. The V and J ends lost 5 bases and 7 bases respectively, with 16 bases between them. The CDR3 covers 14 residues. In DNA, the CDR3 is TGTGCCAGCAGTCTATCACACCGTCCCCAGCCCCAGCATTTT. Amino acid sequence: CASSLSHRPQPQHF.

This clonotype has a handful of counts. The chain has TRBV11-1 and TRBJ2-5, with 7 bases fitting TRBD1. The junction had 5 bases not matched to a gene; V was cut back by 1 base and J by 3 bases. CDR3 length: 15 residues. Germline loops: CDR1 SGHAT, CDR2 FQDESV (reference sequence). CDR3 nucleotides: TGTGCCAGCAGCTTAGTATCACAGGGGAAAGAGACCCAGTACTTC. Its protein product is CASSLVSQGKETQYF.

This clonotype is labeled medium-sized. The chain combines TRBV5-1 with TRBJ1-1; possibly TRBD1 for D (5 bases). Germline V gene data show CDR1 as SGHRS and CDR2 as YFSETQ. The CDR3 sequence is 13 residues long. The germline V and J ends were trimmed by 0 bases and 4 bases, with 7 bases remaining between them. This CDR3 reads CASSLEGLTEAFF. The CDR3 DNA follows: TGCGCCAGCAGCTTGGAGGGACTCACTGAAGCTTTCTTT. Full variable domain (outside the CDR3, taken from reference TRBV5-1 and TRBJ1-1): KAGVTQTPRYLIKTRGQQVTLSCSPISGHRSVSWYQQTPGQGLQFLFEYFSETQRNKGNFPGRFSGRQFSNSRSEMNVSTLELGDSALYLCASSLEGLTEAFFGQGTRLTVV.